This T cell receptor (beta chain) was obtained from a study of shared clonotypes between healthy human individuals. Study findings and constraints: The rarefaction results pointed to incomplete sorted-subset sequencing despite large depth. Represented diversity (both genetic and exposure-history) was limited by the small number of donors.

This was a deep-level run. Sequencing used immunoSEQ multiplex PCR; TCRdb keeps in-frame clones, though not all of them. The table includes roughly 2.2 million clones, about 92% detected once. Germline CDR1 reads DFQATT; CDR2 reads SNEGSKA (reference sequence). The CDR3 sequence is 11 residues long. Trimming left V 7 bases short and J 8 bases short, with 12 bases between. Note on this clone: Its antigen is not known.

The genes are TRBV20-1 and TRBJ2-4; D may be TRBD2 (5 bases). This clonotype originated in a man aged 18 to 30 in good health. Some clones in this sample may be carry-over from other donors' samples. Sequencing was carried out using naive CD4+ T cells from PBMCs. Indicated subset: CD45RA+ positively selected. DNA for the CDR3: TGCAGTGGCCTAGAGAGGGACATTCAGTACTTC. This sequence encodes CSGLERDIQYF.